This entry lists 7 T cell receptor beta chains sequenced from one sample in a study of shared clonotypes between healthy human individuals. TCRdb keeps only in-frame clones here, not all; method: immunoSEQ multiplex PCR. Among more than 150,000 clones listed, over 50% were seen once. Source material: memory CD4+ T cells sorted from blood. Subset in this sample: CD45RA-negative fraction. The origin of the receptors is a man under 40 in good health.

The V call is TRBV28, the J call TRBJ2-2, with 7 bases matching TRBD1. The CDR3 contains 13 residues. Germline CDR1 is MDHEN and CDR2 is SYDVKM. V gave up 6 bases and J gave up 5 bases; unmatched junction bases: 3. The CDR3, as DNA: TGTGCCAGCAGGACACAGGGGACCGGGGAGCTGTTTTTT. This gives the protein CASRTQGTGELFF.

V usage is TRBV29-1 and J usage is TRBJ2-6; the D is unclear. Trimming took off 4 bases at V and 2 bases at J, with 3 bases between the two ends. Germline values: CDR1 SQVTM, CDR2 ANQGSEA. The CDR3 is 12 amino acids. CDR3 protein: CSVGTGANVLTF. CDR3 coding DNA: TGCAGCGTTGGTACTGGGGCCAACGTCCTGACTTTC.

This clone was recorded once. The V and J genes are TRBV6-1 and TRBJ1-5, with D uncertain. Germline loops: CDR1 MNHNS, CDR2 SASEGT. V lost 3 bases to trimming and J lost 4 bases, with 10 bases between them. CDR3 length: 14 amino acids. The CDR3: CASSDSTRNQPQHF. In DNA, the CDR3 is TGTGCCAGCAGTGACTCAACAAGAAATCAGCCCCAGCATTTT.

The chain recombines TRBV14 with TRBJ1-5; 8 bases align to TRBD1. CDR3 length: 19 residues. The J segment lost 0 bases and the V segment lost 4 bases, leaving 14 bases of the junction unmatched. The germline CDR1 and CDR2 sequences are SGHDN and FVKESK. The CDR3, as DNA: TGTGCCAGCAGCCCCCCCCAAACAGGGGGGAACTATAGCAATCAGCCCCAGCATTTT. This sequence encodes CASSPPQTGGNYSNQPQHF. Combining the CDR3 with reference TRBV14 and TRBJ1-5 gives the whole variable domain EAGVTQFPSHSVIEKGQTVTLRCDPISGHDNLYWYRRVMGKEIKFLLHFVKESKQDESGMPNNRFLAERTGGTYSTLKVQPAELEDSGVYFCASSPPQTGGNYSNQPQHFGDGTRLSIL.

The rearrangement uses TRBV7-8 and TRBJ2-2; D tentatively fits TRBD1 or TRBD2 (5 bases each). The CDR3 covers 14 residues. Germline values: CDR1 SGHVS, CDR2 FQNEAQ. Trimming removed 4 bases at V and 3 bases at J, with 9 bases between. CDR3 nucleotides: TGTGCCAGCAGCTCCGGGACCGACACCGGGGAGCTGTTTTTT. It translates to CASSSGTDTGELFF.

A word on this clone: The same CDR3 arises from other DNA sequences in this sample as well. The V call is TRBV5-4, the J call TRBJ2-7; D unresolved. Looked up from germline, CDR1 is SGHNT and CDR2 is YYREEE (reference sequence). This CDR3 is 11 amino acids long. The V and J ends lost 3 bases and 6 bases respectively, with 7 bases between them. This CDR3 reads CASSWGSEQYF. Written as DNA, the CDR3 is TGTGCCAGCAGCTGGGGAAGCGAGCAGTACTTC. The full variable domain, completed using reference TRBV5-4 and TRBJ2-7, is ETGVTQSPTHLIKTRGQQVTLRCSSQSGHNTVSWYQQALGQGPQFIFQYYREEENGRGNFPPRFSGLQFPNYSSELNVNALELDDSALYLCASSWGSEQYFGPGTRLTVT.

J is TRBJ1-4 and V is TRBV4-2; no definite D call. V lost 0 bases, J lost 4 bases, and 12 bases lay in between. The germline CDR1 and CDR2 sequences are LGHNA and YNFKEQ. The CDR3 is made up of 16 amino acids. The CDR3 region is CASSQDGWGSNEKLFF. As DNA, the CDR3 is TGTGCCAGCAGCCAAGATGGTTGGGGAAGTAATGAAAAACTGTTTTTT.